The entry that follows covers one TCR beta chain sequence. The sample originates from a study of blood T cell repertoires in COVID-19. Across the whole study: The United States, Italy and Spain supplied acute and convalescent COVID-19 samples.

Adults between about 18 and 95 years of age took part from 20 to 25 US areas. Before being deemed recovered, Cohort 3 donors had two negative PCRs, clearance, or symptom resolution. Per the study methods: Amplification of reference gene primers provided the estimated nucleated cell counts. Data came from immunoSEQ multiplex PCR; TCRdb stores just in-frame clones and leaves some out. V, J and clone size reflect that table, while D and trimming were determined from the DNA. The sample contains about 250,000 clones, over 80% of which appear only once. V dropped 0 bases and J dropped 6; count of bases not matched to a gene: 7. There are 15 residues in the CDR3. From germline, CDR1 is LNHNV and CDR2 YYDKDF (reference sequence).

Material for sequencing was PBMCs or T cells enriched from blood (not recorded which). This receptor was obtained from a woman younger than 30 who had recovered from COVID-19. The chain carries TRBV15 and TRBJ1-1, with 7 nucleotides matching TRBD1. Written as DNA, the CDR3 is TGTGCCACCAGCAGAGATGGACAGGCCTGGGCTGAAGCTTTCTTT. Protein: CATSRDGQAWAEAFF.